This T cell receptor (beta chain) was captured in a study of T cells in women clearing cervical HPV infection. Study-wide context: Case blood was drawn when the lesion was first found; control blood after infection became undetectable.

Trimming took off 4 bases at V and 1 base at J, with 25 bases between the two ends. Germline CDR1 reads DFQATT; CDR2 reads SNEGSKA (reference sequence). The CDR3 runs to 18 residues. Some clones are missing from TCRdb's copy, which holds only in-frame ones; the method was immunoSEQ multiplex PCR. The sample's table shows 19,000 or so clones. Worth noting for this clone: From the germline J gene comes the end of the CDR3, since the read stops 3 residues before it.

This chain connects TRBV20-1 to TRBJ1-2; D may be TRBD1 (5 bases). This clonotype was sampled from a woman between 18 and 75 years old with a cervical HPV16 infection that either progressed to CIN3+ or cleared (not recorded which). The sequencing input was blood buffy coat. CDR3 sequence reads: CSAIVYFTAGKDNYGYTF. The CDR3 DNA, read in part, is TGCAGTGCTATTGTCTATTTCACTGCAGGGAAAGATAACTATGGC.